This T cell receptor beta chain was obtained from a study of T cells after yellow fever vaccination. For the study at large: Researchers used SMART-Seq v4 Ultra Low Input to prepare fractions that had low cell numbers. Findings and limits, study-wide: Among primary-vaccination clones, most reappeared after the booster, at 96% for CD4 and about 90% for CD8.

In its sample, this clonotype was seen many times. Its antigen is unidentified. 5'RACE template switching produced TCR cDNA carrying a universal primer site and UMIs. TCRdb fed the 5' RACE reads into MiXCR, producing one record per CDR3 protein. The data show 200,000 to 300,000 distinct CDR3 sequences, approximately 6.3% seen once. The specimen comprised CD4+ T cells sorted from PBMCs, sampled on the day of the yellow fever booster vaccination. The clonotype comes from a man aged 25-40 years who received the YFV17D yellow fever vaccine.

In DNA, the CDR3 is TGCGCCAGCAGCTTCTCGGGAATGTACCAAGAGACCCAGTACTTC. Protein product: CASSFSGMYQETQYF. The chain recombines TRBV5-1 with TRBJ2-5; tentative D call: TRBD2 (5 bases). The CDR3 covers 15 residues. With 2 bases removed from V and 0 bases from J, the gap between germline ends came to 11 bases. From germline, CDR1 is SGHRS and CDR2 YFSETQ. Full variable domain (outside the CDR3, taken from reference TRBV5-1 and TRBJ2-5): KAGVTQTPRYLIKTRGQQVTLSCSPISGHRSVSWYQQTPGQGLQFLFEYFSETQRNKGNFPGRFSGRQFSNSRSEMNVSTLELGDSALYLCASSFSGMYQETQYFGPGTRLLVL.